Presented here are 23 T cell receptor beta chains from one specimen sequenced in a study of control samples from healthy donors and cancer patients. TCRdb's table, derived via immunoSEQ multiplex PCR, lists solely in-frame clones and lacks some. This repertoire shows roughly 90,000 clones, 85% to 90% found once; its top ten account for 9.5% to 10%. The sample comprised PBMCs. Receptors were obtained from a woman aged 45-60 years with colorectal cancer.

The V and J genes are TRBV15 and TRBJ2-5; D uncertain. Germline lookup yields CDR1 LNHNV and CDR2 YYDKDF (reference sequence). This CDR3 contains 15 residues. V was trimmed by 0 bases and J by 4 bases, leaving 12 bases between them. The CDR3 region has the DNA TGTGCCACCAGCAGAGATCGTACCGGTGGAGAGACCCAGTACTTC. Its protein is CATSRDRTGGETQYF.

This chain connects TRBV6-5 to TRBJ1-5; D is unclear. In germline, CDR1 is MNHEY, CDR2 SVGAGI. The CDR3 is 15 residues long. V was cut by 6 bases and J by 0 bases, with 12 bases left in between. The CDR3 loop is CASSSTVDSNQPQHF. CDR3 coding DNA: TGTGCCAGCAGCTCAACAGTCGATAGCAATCAGCCCCAGCATTTT.

CDR3 in amino acids: CASSDSPGDSLSYTF. The CDR3 nucleotides are TGTGCCAGCAGTGACTCCCCAGGGGACTCGTTGAGCTACACCTTC. This chain joins TRBV6-4 and TRBJ1-2; D is possibly TRBD1 (6 bases). V dropped 0 bases and J dropped 9 bases, with 17 bases sitting between them. Germline values: CDR1 MRHNA, CDR2 SNTAGT. This CDR3 region has 15 residues.

CDR3: CASSQGADGSYNEQFF. The CDR3 DNA reads as TGCGCCAGCAGCCAAGGGGCAGACGGATCCTACAATGAGCAGTTCTTC. The rearrangement joins TRBV4-1 to TRBJ2-1, with D hard to call. The CDR3 runs 16 residues. Germline V gene data show CDR1 as MGHRA and CDR2 as YSYEKL. Trimming shortened V by 1 base and J by 1 base, and 11 bases separated the two germline ends.

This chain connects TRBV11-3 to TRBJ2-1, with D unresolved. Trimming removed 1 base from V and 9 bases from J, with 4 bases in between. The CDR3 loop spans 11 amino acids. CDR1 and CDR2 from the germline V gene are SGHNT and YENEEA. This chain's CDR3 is CASSLGSEQFF. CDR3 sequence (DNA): TGTGCCAGCAGCTTAGGTAGTGAGCAGTTCTTC.

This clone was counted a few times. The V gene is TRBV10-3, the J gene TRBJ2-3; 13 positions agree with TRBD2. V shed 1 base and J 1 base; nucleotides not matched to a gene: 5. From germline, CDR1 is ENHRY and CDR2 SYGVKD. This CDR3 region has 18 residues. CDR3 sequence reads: CAISELLAGGTGTDTQYF. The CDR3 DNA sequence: TGTGCCATCAGTGAGTTACTAGCGGGGGGGACAGGCACAGATACGCAGTATTTT.

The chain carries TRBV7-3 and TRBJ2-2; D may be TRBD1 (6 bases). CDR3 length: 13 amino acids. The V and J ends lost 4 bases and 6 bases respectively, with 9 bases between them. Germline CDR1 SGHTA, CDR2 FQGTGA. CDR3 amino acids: CASSSQGAGELFF. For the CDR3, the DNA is TGTGCCAGCAGCTCACAGGGTGCCGGGGAGCTGTTTTTT.

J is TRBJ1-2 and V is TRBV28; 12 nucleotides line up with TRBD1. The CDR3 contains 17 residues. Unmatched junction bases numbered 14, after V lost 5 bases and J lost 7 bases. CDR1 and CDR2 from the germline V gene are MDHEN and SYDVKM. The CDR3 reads CASSLRDRGPRSAGYTF. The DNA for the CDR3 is TGTGCCAGCAGTCTTAGGGACAGGGGGCCCCGTTCTGCTGGCTACACCTTC.

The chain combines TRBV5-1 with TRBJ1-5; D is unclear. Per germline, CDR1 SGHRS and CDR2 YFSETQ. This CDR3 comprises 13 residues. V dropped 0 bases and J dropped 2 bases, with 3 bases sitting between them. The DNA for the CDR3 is TGCGCCAGCAGCTTGGTCGGCAATCAGCCCCAGCATTTT. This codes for CASSLVGNQPQHF.

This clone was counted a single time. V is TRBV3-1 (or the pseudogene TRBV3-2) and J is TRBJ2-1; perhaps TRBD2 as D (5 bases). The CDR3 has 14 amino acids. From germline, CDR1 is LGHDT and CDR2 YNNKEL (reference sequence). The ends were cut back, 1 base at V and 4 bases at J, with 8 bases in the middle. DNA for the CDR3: TGTGCCAGCAGCCAAGGATCGGGGTACAATGAGCAGTTCTTC. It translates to CASSQGSGYNEQFF.

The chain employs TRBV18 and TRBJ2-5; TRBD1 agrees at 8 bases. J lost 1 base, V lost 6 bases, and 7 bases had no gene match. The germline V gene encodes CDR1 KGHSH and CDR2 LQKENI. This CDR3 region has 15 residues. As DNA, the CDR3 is TGTGCCAGCTCGCTTACCGGGACAGGCCAAGAGACCCAGTACTTC. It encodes CASSLTGTGQETQYF.

In DNA, the CDR3 is TGTGCCAGCAGTTACTCGGTTAGGTCCCAGCATTTT. Its translation is CASSYSVRSQHF. The chain recombines TRBV6-6 with TRBJ1-5; D is unresolved. Between the trimmed V and J ends, which lost 0 bases and 11 bases, there was a span of 8 bases. Germline CDR1 reads MNHNY; CDR2 reads SVGAGI (reference sequence). The CDR3 spans 12 residues.

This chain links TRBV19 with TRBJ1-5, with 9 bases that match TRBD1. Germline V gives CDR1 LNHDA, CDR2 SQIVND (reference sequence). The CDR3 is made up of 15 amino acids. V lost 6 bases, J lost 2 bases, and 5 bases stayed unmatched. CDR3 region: CASSGTGQGNQPQHF. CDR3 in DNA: TGTGCCAGTAGCGGGACAGGGCAAGGCAATCAGCCCCAGCATTTT.

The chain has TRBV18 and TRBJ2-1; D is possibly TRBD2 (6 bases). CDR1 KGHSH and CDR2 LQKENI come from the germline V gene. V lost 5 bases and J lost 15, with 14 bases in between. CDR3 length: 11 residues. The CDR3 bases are TGTGCCAGCTCATCGGACTATGAGGCGTTCTTC. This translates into CASSSDYEAFF.

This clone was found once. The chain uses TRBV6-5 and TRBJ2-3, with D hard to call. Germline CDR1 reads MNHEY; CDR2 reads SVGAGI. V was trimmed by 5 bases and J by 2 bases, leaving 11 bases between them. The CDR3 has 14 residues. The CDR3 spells CASSPNPHTDTQYF. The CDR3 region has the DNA TGTGCCAGCAGTCCAAACCCGCACACAGATACGCAGTATTTT.

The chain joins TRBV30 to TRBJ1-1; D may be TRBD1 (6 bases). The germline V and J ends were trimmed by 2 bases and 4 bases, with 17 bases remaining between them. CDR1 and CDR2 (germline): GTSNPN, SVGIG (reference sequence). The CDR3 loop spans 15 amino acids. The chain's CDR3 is CAWSPIQGFTTEAFF. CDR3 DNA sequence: TGTGCCTGGAGTCCTATACAGGGATTTACCACTGAAGCTTTCTTT. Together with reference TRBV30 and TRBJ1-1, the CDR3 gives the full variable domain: SQTIHQWPATLVQPVGSPLSLECTVEGTSNPNLYWYRQAAGRGLQLLFYSVGIGQISSEVPQNLSASRPQDRQFILSSKKLLLSDSGFYLCAWSPIQGFTTEAFFGQGTRLTVV.

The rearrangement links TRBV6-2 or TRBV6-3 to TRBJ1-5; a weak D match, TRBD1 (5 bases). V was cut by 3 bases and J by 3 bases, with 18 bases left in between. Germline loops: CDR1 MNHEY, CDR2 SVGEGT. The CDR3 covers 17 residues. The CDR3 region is CASSYESGRPFNQPQHF. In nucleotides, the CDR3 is TGTGCCAGCAGTTATGAATCAGGGAGACCTTTCAATCAGCCCCAGCATTTT.

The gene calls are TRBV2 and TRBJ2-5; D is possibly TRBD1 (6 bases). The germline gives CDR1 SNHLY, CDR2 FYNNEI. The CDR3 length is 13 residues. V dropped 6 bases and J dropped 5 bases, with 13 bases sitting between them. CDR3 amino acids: CASRTGYEETQYF. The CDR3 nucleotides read TGTGCCAGCAGAACAGGGTACGAGGAGACCCAGTACTTC.

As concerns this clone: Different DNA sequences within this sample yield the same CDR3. In DNA form, the CDR3 reads TGCGCCAGCAGCTTTCGGGGCCAAGAGACCCAGTACTTC. Translation: CASSFRGQETQYF. The chain joins TRBV5-1 to TRBJ2-5; perhaps TRBD2 as D (5 bases). Trimming took 2 bases from V and 1 from J, leaving 6 bases between them. The length of the CDR3 is 13 residues. The germline gives CDR1 SGHRS, CDR2 YFSETQ.

The CDR3: CASSEALQPSGSGNTIYF. CDR3 nucleotide sequence: TGTGCCAGCAGTGAAGCGCTTCAGCCGTCAGGGTCTGGAAACACCATATATTTT. This chain joins TRBV6-1 and TRBJ1-3; possibly TRBD1 for D (5 bases). Germline lookup yields CDR1 MNHNS and CDR2 SASEGT. Trimming pared 0 bases from V and 1 base from J, leaving 16 bases between. This CDR3 is 18 amino acids long.

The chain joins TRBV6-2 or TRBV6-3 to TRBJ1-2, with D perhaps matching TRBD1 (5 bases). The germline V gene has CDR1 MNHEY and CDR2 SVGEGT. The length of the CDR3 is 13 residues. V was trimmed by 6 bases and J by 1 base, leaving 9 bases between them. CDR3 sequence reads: CASSIRDNYGYTF. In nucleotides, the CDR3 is TGTGCCAGCAGCATCAGGGATAACTATGGCTACACCTTC.

CDR3 in DNA: TGTGCCAGCAGCCCTGGACCTAGCGGGGGGCCCCAAGAGACCCAGTACTTC. Translated: CASSPGPSGGPQETQYF. The J gene is TRBJ2-5, the V gene TRBV9; TRBD2 matches at 11 bases. The J segment lost 1 base and the V segment lost 4 bases, leaving 9 bases of the junction unmatched. This CDR3 region has 17 residues. Per germline, CDR1 SGDLS and CDR2 YYNGEE. Using reference TRBV9 and TRBJ2-5 for the parts outside the CDR3, the full variable domain is DSGVTQTPKHLITATGQRVTLRCSPRSGDLSVYWYQQSLDQGLQFLIQYYNGEERAKGNILERFSAQQFPDLHSELNLSSLELGDSALYFCASSPGPSGGPQETQYFGPGTRLLVL.

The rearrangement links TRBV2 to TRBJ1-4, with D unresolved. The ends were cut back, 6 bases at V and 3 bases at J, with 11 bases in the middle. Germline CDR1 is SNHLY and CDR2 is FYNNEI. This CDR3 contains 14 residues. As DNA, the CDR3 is TGTGCCAGCAGCGGATCGGGGTCTAATGAAAAACTGTTTTTT. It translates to CASSGSGSNEKLFF.